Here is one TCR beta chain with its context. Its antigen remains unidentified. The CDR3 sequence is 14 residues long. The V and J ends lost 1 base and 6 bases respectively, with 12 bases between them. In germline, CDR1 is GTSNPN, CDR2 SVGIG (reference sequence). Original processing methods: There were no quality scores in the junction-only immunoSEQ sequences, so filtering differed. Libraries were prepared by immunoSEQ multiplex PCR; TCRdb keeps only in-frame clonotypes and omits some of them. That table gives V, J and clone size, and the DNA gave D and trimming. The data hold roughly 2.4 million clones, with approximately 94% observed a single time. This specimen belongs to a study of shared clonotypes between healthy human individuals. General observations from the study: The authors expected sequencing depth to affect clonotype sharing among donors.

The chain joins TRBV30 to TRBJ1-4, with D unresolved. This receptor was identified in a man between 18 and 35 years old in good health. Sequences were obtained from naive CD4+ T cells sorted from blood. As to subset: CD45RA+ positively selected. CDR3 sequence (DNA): TGTGCCTGGAGTGCCCAAACGACTTATGAAAAACTGTTTTTT. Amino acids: CAWSAQTTYEKLFF.